This entry lists 21 T cell receptor beta chains sequenced from one sample in a study of T cell repertoires in ileal Crohn's disease. The method was immunoSEQ multiplex PCR; TCRdb's version includes in-frame clones alone and lacks a portion of them. The sample records thousands of clones, about 79% being singletons. Sequenced material: ileal tissue. These receptors originate from an adult with Crohn's disease.

The rearrangement joins TRBV6-5 to TRBJ2-7; 7 bases match TRBD1. J was trimmed by 7 bases and V by 5 bases; bases with no gene match: 8. Per the germline V gene, CDR1 is MNHEY and CDR2 is SVGAGI. This CDR3 comprises 13 residues. The CDR3 bases are TGTGCCAGCAGTCGACAGGGCGATCGGGAGCAGTACTTC. It yields the protein CASSRQGDREQYF.

The chain is built from TRBV6-1 and TRBJ2-5; maybe TRBD1 (7 bases). The germline V and J ends were trimmed by 10 bases and 5 bases, with 17 bases remaining between them. The germline V gene has CDR1 MNHNS and CDR2 SASEGT. This CDR3 spans 13 amino acids. The CDR3, as DNA: TGTGCCACAGGGGGGTCTCTGGACGAGACCCAGTACTTC. Encoded protein: CATGGSLDETQYF.

The chain joins TRBV19 to TRBJ1-1; D is possibly TRBD1 (6 bases). CDR1 and CDR2 (germline): LNHDA, SQIVND (reference sequence). The CDR3 is made up of 14 amino acids. V shed 5 bases and J shed 6 bases, with 16 bases lying between them. DNA for the CDR3: TGTGCCAGTAGTGGGGGCTCCCTGAGCGCTGAAGCTTTCTTT. Protein sequence: CASSGGSLSAEAFF.

J is TRBJ2-7 and V is TRBV23-1; D is perhaps TRBD2 (5 bases). TRBV23-1 is designated an ORF whose function remains uncertain. The CDR3 sequence is 16 residues long. The ends were cut back, 0 bases at V and 0 bases at J, with 12 bases in the middle. CDR3 protein: CASSQSPGVSSYEQYF. CDR3 nucleotides: TGCGCCAGCAGTCAATCCCCCGGGGTAAGCTCCTACGAGCAGTACTTC.

This chain links TRBV5-6 with TRBJ1-1; possible D gene TRBD1, 6 bases. This CDR3 has 12 residues. Trimming took off 1 base at V and 5 bases at J, with 6 bases between the two ends. Germline V gene sequence: CDR1 SGHDT, CDR2 YYEEEE. The CDR3 sequence: CASSLTGTEAFF. DNA of the CDR3: TGTGCCAGCAGCTTGACAGGGACTGAAGCTTTCTTT.

The chain has TRBV18 and TRBJ1-2; D is possibly TRBD1 (5 bases). Trimming removed 3 bases at V and 8 bases at J, with 16 bases between. Germline values: CDR1 KGHSH, CDR2 LQKENI. This CDR3 is built from 14 residues. CDR3 sequence: CASSPLAGDLGYTF. The CDR3 DNA is TGTGCCAGCTCACCGTTAGCGGGGGACCTCGGCTACACCTTC.

This chain links TRBV5-1 with TRBJ1-1; the match to TRBD1 covers 10 bases. The CDR3 has 13 amino acids. From germline, CDR1 is SGHRS and CDR2 YFSETQ. Trimming cost V 4 bases and J 5 bases; bases outside gene matches: 2. The CDR3 DNA reads as TGCGCCAGCAGCCCGGGACAGGGGACTGAAGCTTTCTTT. It translates to CASSPGQGTEAFF.

This chain connects TRBV6-6 to TRBJ1-4; TRBD1 matches 7 bases. Germline V CDR1 and CDR2: MNHNY, SVGAGI (reference sequence). This CDR3 region has 15 residues. J was trimmed by 5 bases and V by 6 bases; bases with no gene match: 9. The CDR3 nucleotides are TGTGCCAGCAGCTTTGGACAGGCCGTAAATGAAAAACTGTTTTTT. This sequence encodes CASSFGQAVNEKLFF.

The chain uses TRBV10-2 and TRBJ2-5; TRBD2 agrees at 9 bases. Germline CDR1 and CDR2: WSHSY and SAAADI. V shed 8 bases, J shed 4 bases, and the junction held 5 bases outside the gene matches. CDR3 size: 13 residues. CDR3 sequence: CASAREGLETQYF. The CDR3 DNA is TGCGCCAGCGCGCGGGAGGGACTAGAGACCCAGTACTTC.

The chain recombines TRBV19 with TRBJ1-2; 7 nucleotides line up with TRBD1. J lost 2 bases, V lost 5 bases, and 5 bases had no gene match. Germline CDR1 and CDR2: LNHDA and SQIVND (reference sequence). This CDR3 is 14 amino acids long. CDR3 protein: CASSRRGRNYGYTF. In nucleotides, the CDR3 is TGTGCCAGTAGTCGCAGGGGGAGGAACTATGGCTACACCTTC.

This clone was observed a single time. This sequence joins TRBV5-1 and TRBJ2-7, with 7 bases lining up with TRBD2. The CDR3 covers 15 residues. Germline V lookup: CDR1 SGHRS, CDR2 YFSETQ. The V gene end was trimmed by 0 bases and the J gene end by 4 bases; junction bases not matched to a gene: 7. The CDR3 coding sequence is TGCGCCAGCAGCTTGGCGGGCGGGAGTGGATACGAGCAGTACTTC. Its protein product is CASSLAGGSGYEQYF.

CDR3: CASSSGGYEQYF. For the CDR3, the DNA is TGTGCCAGTAGTTCCGGGGGCTACGAGCAGTACTTC. The chain couples TRBV19 to TRBJ2-7; D might be TRBD2 (6 bases). CDR1 and CDR2 (germline): LNHDA, SQIVND (reference sequence). This CDR3 region has 12 residues. The V gene lost 5 bases and the J gene lost 3 bases, with 8 bases spanning the gap.

This chain connects TRBV7-3 to TRBJ2-1; 9 positions agree with TRBD2. The CDR3 spans 15 residues. Germline values: CDR1 SGHTA, CDR2 FQGTGA. The J segment lost 4 bases and the V segment lost 2 bases, leaving 3 bases of the junction unmatched. In DNA form, the CDR3 reads TGTGCCAGCAGCTTATCGGCGGGAGGGTACAATGAGCAGTTCTTC. It specifies CASSLSAGGYNEQFF.

The chain links TRBV19 to TRBJ2-2; tentatively, D is TRBD2 (6 bases). Germline V gene data show CDR1 as LNHDA and CDR2 as SQIVND (reference sequence). This CDR3 spans 13 amino acids. Trimming removed 5 bases from V and 6 bases from J, with 10 bases in between. CDR3 nucleotide sequence: TGTGCCAGTAGTCTTCGGAGGGCCGGGGAGCTGTTTTTT. This gives the protein CASSLRRAGELFF. Full variable domain (remainder filled in from reference TRBV19 and TRBJ2-2): DGGITQSPKYLFRKEGQNVTLSCEQNLNHDAMYWYRQDPGQGLRLIYYSQIVNDFQKGDIAEGYSVSREKKESFPLTVTSAQKNPTAFYLCASSLRRAGELFFGEGSRLTVL.

This clone was seen a handful of times. The chain employs TRBV25-1 and TRBJ1-4; 8 nucleotides line up with TRBD1. The CDR3 spans 15 residues. Trimming took 6 bases from V and 6 from J; bases not matched to a gene: 9. CDR1 and CDR2 (germline): MGHDK, SYGVNS. The CDR3 here is CASSASTGAHEKLFF. CDR3 in DNA: TGTGCCAGCAGCGCCTCGACAGGGGCGCATGAAAAACTGTTTTTT.

This clone was counted a few times. The gene calls are TRBV11-2 and TRBJ2-5, with D possibly TRBD2 on 5 matching bases. CDR1 and CDR2 (germline): SGHAT, FQNNGV. The CDR3 covers 12 residues. V gave up 5 bases and J gave up 6 bases, with 10 bases separating them. CDR3 protein: CASSPSWKTQYF. The CDR3 nucleotides read TGTGCCAGCAGCCCTAGCTGGAAGACCCAGTACTTC.

V usage is TRBV10-3 and J usage is TRBJ1-2; TRBD1 is a possible D gene (5 bases). This CDR3 is built from 13 residues. Trimming took off 2 bases at V and 4 bases at J, with 8 bases between the two ends. CDR1 is ENHRY and CDR2 is SYGVKD in the germline V gene. CDR3 in DNA: TGTGCCATCAGTGAGGGCCAGGGCTATGGCTACACCTTC. Translation gives CAISEGQGYGYTF.

The gene calls are TRBV4-1 and TRBJ2-7; D ambiguous. V shed 3 bases and J shed 4 bases, with 10 bases lying between them. The CDR3 length is 13 residues. Germline V gene lookup returns CDR1 MGHRA and CDR2 YSYEKL. CDR3 loop: CASSHRLPYEQYF. The CDR3 DNA is TGCGCCAGCAGCCACCGACTCCCATACGAGCAGTACTTC.

The chain uses TRBV30 and TRBJ1-5; no clear D gene. The CDR3 spans 17 residues. Germline-derived CDR1 and CDR2 are GTSNPN and SVGIG (reference sequence). The V gene lost 1 base and the J gene lost 2 bases, with 18 bases spanning the gap. The CDR3 protein is CAWSASYPVAGNQPQHF. In DNA, the CDR3 is TGTGCCTGGAGTGCATCGTACCCAGTAGCCGGCAATCAGCCCCAGCATTTT. Based on the CDR3 plus reference TRBV30 and TRBJ1-5, the full variable domain is SQTIHQWPATLVQPVGSPLSLECTVEGTSNPNLYWYRQAAGRGLQLLFYSVGIGQISSEVPQNLSASRPQDRQFILSSKKLLLSDSGFYLCAWSASYPVAGNQPQHFGDGTRLSIL.

The chain uses TRBV11-3 and TRBJ1-1, with TRBD1 identical over 10 bases. Germline values: CDR1 SGHNT, CDR2 YENEEA. Germline trimming cut 5 bases from V and 11 bases from J; bases unmatched to any gene: 8. The CDR3 length is 13 residues. CDR3 loop: CASSRDRGRMAFF. The CDR3 nucleotides read TGTGCCAGCAGCCGCGACAGGGGGCGGATGGCTTTCTTT. The complete variable domain, with remaining parts taken from reference TRBV11-3 and TRBJ1-1, reads EAGVVQSPRYKIIEKKQPVAFWCNPISGHNTLYWYLQNLGQGPELLIRYENEEAVDDSQLPKDRFSAERLKGVDSTLKIQPAELGDSAVYLCASSRDRGRMAFFGQGTRLTVV.

The rearrangement joins TRBV11-1 to TRBJ1-3; D not resolved. The CDR3 contains 16 residues. Between the trimmed V and J ends, which lost 4 bases and 4 bases, there was a span of 17 bases. CDR1 SGHAT and CDR2 FQDESV come from the germline V gene (reference sequence). The CDR3 here is CASSSNRGGRGNTIYF. DNA of the CDR3: TGTGCCAGCAGCTCTAACCGGGGTGGACGAGGAAACACCATATATTTT.